Listed below are T cell receptor beta chains from one sample, sequenced in a study of CD8+CD57+ T cells in acquired aplastic anemia. TCRdb analysed the reads with MiXCR anew, one entry per CDR3 protein. The sample records around 150,000 distinct CDR3 sequences, around two fifths being singletons. Material: sorted CD4+, CD8+, or CD8+CD57+ T cells (not recorded which) from PBMCs. These receptors all come from a human donor in good health, serving as a control. Both conserved end residues are part of each CDR3. A D gene is named only where the DNA matches it firmly. For some rows the clone size is stated as once, few or many, or as a class when expanded; others skip it.

abundance,d_gene,v_gene,j_gene,CDR3nt,CDR3aa
many,.,TRBV11-2,TRBJ2-5,TGTGCCAGCAGCTCCCCAATTCCCCAAAGTAGGGGCCAGTACTTC,CASSSPIPQSRGQYF
many,.,TRBV6-5,TRBJ1-2,TGTGCCAGCAGTTATTCTTTGCAGGGGTACGGCTACACCTTC,CASSYSLQGYGYTF
.,TRBD2,TRBV6-1,TRBJ2-1,TGTGCCAGCTGGACTAGCGGGCTATACAATGAGCAGTTCTTC,CASWTSGLYNEQFF
many,TRBD2,TRBV9,TRBJ2-2,TGTGCCAGCAGCGAGACTAGCGGGCTAAACACCGGGGAGCTGTTTTTT,CASSETSGLNTGELFF
many,TRBD1,TRBV3-1,TRBJ1-2,TGTGCCAGCAGCTCAGGGGGGCTGGACTATGGCTACACCTTC,CASSSGGLDYGYTF
few,.,TRBV7-2,TRBJ2-7,TGTGCCAGCAGCACCGGACCGACAGTCTCCTACAAGCAGTACTTC,CASSTGPTVSYKQYF
.,TRBD1,TRBV19,TRBJ1-2,TGTGCCAGCACTCAGACAGGGGGACCTCCTAACTATGGCTACACCTTC,CASTQTGGPPNYGYTF
many,.,TRBV27,TRBJ2-7,TGTGCCAGCAGTTTATCGCTAGGGATTGGCGAGCAGTACTTC,CASSLSLGIGEQYF
.,.,TRBV2,TRBJ2-3,TGTGCCAGCAGTGAAAACCGCGACTGGGGGTCGCAGTATTTT,CASSENRDWGSQYF
.,.,TRBV27,TRBJ2-4,TGTGCCAGCAGTCTCATTGGGGCGACCAAAAACATTCAGTACTTC,CASSLIGATKNIQYF
.,TRBD1,TRBV29-1,TRBJ1-1,TGCAGCGCCGACCGACAGGGGGCGGACACTGAAGCTTTCTTT,CSADRQGADTEAFF
.,TRBD1,TRBV10-3,TRBJ1-5,TGTGCCGTCAGCGACAGGGGGCTTAGCAATCAGCCCCAGCATTTT,CAVSDRGLSNQPQHF
.,.,TRBV5-1,TRBJ2-2,TGCGCCAGCAGCTTGGCGAACGCCGGGGAGCTGTTTTTT,CASSLANAGELFF
many,.,TRBV6-5,TRBJ1-6,TGTGCCAGCAGTTACTCTCGTACAATTAGGGTCTCACCCCTCCACTTT,CASSYSRTIRVSPLHF
many,TRBD2,TRBV19,TRBJ2-7,TGTGCCAGTAGCCCGGGACTAGCGGGAACCAGCACCTCCTACGAGCAGTACTTC,CASSPGLAGTSTSYEQYF
many,.,TRBV24-1,TRBJ1-2,TGTGCCACCAGTGGGGTAGGCAGCTCCACGGGTCCTAACTATGGCTACACCTTC,CATSGVGSSTGPNYGYTF
.,.,TRBV25-1,TRBJ2-7,TGTGCCAGCAGTACACTAAATAGCGGACGCTCCTTCGAGCAGTACTTC,CASSTLNSGRSFEQYF
many,.,TRBV6-1,TRBJ1-6,TGTGCCAGCAAAGTGGGTTCACCCCTCCACTTT,CASKVGSPLHF
many,.,TRBV5-5,TRBJ1-2,TGTGCCAGCAGCTTGGCTGGGGATCCCCAAGCCTATGGCTACACCTTC,CASSLAGDPQAYGYTF
.,TRBD1,TRBV3-1,TRBJ2-1,TGTGCCAGCAGCCCCTCTACAGGGGACAATGAGCAGTTCTTC,CASSPSTGDNEQFF
.,TRBD1,TRBV10-3,TRBJ1-1,TGTGCCAGCAGCCGGGGGATGTACAGGGGGAAGACTGAAGCTTTCTTT,CASSRGMYRGKTEAFF
many,.,TRBV20-1,TRBJ1-5,TGCAGTGCTAGTACTCTTCTCGTGGGGGGGGATCAGCCCCAGCATTTT,CSASTLLVGGDQPQHF
many,.,TRBV20-1,TRBJ1-1,TGCAGTGCTAGGGGCAGGGCGGACGGTGAAGCTTTCTTT,CSARGRADGEAFF
.,.,TRBV6-1,TRBJ1-6,TGTGCCAGCAGACTGACAGGAGAACGGGCACCCCTCCACTTT,CASRLTGERAPLHF
.,.,TRBV27,TRBJ2-1,TGTGCCAGCAGTTTATCTGTAGGGGGGACGCGCCCCCACAATGAGCAGTTCTTC,CASSLSVGGTRPHNEQFF
.,TRBD1,TRBV30,TRBJ1-2,TGTGCCTGGGGACAGGGGATTACGGCCTACACCTTC,CAWGQGITAYTF
.,.,TRBV12-5,TRBJ2-7,TGTGCTAGTGGTTTGGGATCGGTTTCCTACGAGCAGTACTTC,CASGLGSVSYEQYF
many,TRBD1,TRBV5-1,TRBJ1-1,TGCGCCAGCACCTCCATCACAGGGGAGCAAGCTTTCTTT,CASTSITGEQAFF
.,TRBD1,TRBV25-1,TRBJ1-6,TGTGCCAGCAGTGAATGGACAGGGGATAATTCACCCCTCCACTTT,CASSEWTGDNSPLHF
.,.,TRBV10-3,TRBJ1-1,TGTGCCAGCGCAAAGCGGAAGGAGAACACTGAAGCTTTCTTT,CASAKRKENTEAFF
many,TRBD2,TRBV9,TRBJ2-1,TGTGCCAGCAGCGTAGGGGAGGGGATTGAGCAGTTCTTC,CASSVGEGIEQFF